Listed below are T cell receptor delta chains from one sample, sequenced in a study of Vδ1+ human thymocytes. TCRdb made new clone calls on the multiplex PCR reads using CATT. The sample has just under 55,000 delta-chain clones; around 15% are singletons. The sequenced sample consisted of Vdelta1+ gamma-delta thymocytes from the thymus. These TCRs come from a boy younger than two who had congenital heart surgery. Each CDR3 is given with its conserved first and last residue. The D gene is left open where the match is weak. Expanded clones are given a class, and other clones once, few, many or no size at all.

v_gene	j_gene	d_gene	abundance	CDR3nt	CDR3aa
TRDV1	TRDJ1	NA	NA	TGTGCTCTTGGGGAACCCCCCCTTCCTAAAGCACTGGGGGACCACCCCCACGATAAACTCATCTTT	CALGEPPLPKALGDHPHDKLIF
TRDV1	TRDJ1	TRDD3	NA	TGTGCTCTTGGGGAACTACCGGTACTGGGGGAGAAGGTATCTGGAAAACTCATCTTT	CALGELPVLGEKVSGKLIF
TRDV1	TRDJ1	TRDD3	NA	TGTGCTCTTGGGGAACTTCACTGGGGGCAACCCTACACCGATAAACTCATCTTT	CALGELHWGQPYTDKLIF
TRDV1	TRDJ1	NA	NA	TGTGCTCTTGGGGACCCCTCCTACCTCGTAACTGGCGTAAGGAGATGGGCGTACACCGATAAACTCATCTTT	CALGDPSYLVTGVRRWAYTDKLIF
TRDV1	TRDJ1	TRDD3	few	TGTGCTCTTGGGGCCTACTACCGAACTGGGGGAATCCTTACCGATAAACTCATCTTT	CALGAYYRTGGILTDKLIF
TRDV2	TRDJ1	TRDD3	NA	TGTGCCTGTGACACCGGGGGATACGAATGTCAGGGACTCATCTTT	CACDTGGYECQGLIF
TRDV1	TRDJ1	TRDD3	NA	TGTGCTCTTGGGGAACCCCTACGTGGGATACGGTACACCGATAAACTCATCTTT	CALGEPLRGIRYTDKLIF
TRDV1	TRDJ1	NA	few	TGTGCTCTTGGGGAGGCCTTCCCGACAATGGCTACCGATAAACTCATCTTT	CALGEAFPTMATDKLIF
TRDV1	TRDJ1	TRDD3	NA	TGTGCTCTTGGGGTACGTTCCCTAATACTGGGGGAGTATAAATTCACCGATAAACTCATCTTT	CALGVRSLILGEYKFTDKLIF
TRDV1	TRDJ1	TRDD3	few	TGTGCTCTTGGGGAACTACTGGGGTCTAAACTCATCTTT	CALGELLGSKLIF
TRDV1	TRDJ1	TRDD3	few	TGTGCTCTTGGGGAACTTTCGGGGGATACCAGCGATAAACTCATCTTT	CALGELSGDTSDKLIF
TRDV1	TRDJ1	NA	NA	TGTGCTCTTGGGGAACTTTCCGTTCGCTGGACCATGTTTACCGATAAACTCATCTTT	CALGELSVRWTMFTDKLIF
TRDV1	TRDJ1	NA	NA	TGTGCTCTTGGGGTTCTACCAGCGAAGGGTGGATACCACTCTGGGTACACCGATAAACTCATCTTT	CALGVLPAKGGYHSGYTDKLIF
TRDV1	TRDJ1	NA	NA	TGTGCTCTTGGGGAATGGTTCAGGGAAGCCACCGATAAACTCATCTTT	CALGEWFREATDKLIF
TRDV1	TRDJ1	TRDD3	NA	TGTGCTCTTGGGGAACAGGCCGTCCTTCCCGGTACTGGGGGATACACCGATAAACTCATCTTT	CALGEQAVLPGTGGYTDKLIF
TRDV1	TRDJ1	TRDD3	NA	TGTGCTCTTGGGAAGGGGATACGACTGGGGGATATGGGGGCATACACCGATAAACTCATCTTT	CALGKGIRLGDMGAYTDKLIF
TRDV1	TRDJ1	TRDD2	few	TGTGCTCTTGGGACTACACACTTCCTACGCAGGGGAGACACCGATAAACTCATCTTT	CALGTTHFLRRGDTDKLIF
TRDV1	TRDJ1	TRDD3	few	TGTGCTCTTGGGGGACTAACGGCTTCCGTACTGGGGGCCTACACCGATAAACTCATCTTT	CALGGLTASVLGAYTDKLIF
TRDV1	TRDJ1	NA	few	TGTGCTCTTGGGGACGGGGTGTACACCGATAAACTCATCTTT	CALGDGVYTDKLIF
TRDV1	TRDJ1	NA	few	TGTGCTCTTGGGGAACTCCACCCGTTTCCCGTCAGTCTGCCCCCTTTAGGCACCGATAAACTCATCTTT	CALGELHPFPVSLPPLGTDKLIF
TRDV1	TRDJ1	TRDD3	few	TGTGCTCTTGGGGAACTAACCTTCCCCCCATACCAATACTGGGGGATACGCGATAAACTCATCTTT	CALGELTFPPYQYWGIRDKLIF
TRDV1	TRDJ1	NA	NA	TGTGCTCTTGGGGAACTGCCCCTAAGGAGTGATAAACTCATCTTT	CALGELPLRSDKLIF
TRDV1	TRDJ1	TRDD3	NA	TGTGCTCTTGGGGAAAGGTGCCTTTTATGTACGAAGTACTGGGGGATAGATAAACTCATCTTT	CALGERCLLCTKYWGIDKLIF
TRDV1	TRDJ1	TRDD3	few	TGTGCTCTTGGGGAAAGATGTTACTGGGGGGGGATCGGACTCATCTTT	CALGERCYWGGIGLIF
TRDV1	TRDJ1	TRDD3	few	TGTGCTCTTGGGAAGTACTGGGGGCTAAACACCGATAAACTCATCTTT	CALGKYWGLNTDKLIF
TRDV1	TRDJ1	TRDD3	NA	TGTGCTCTTGGGGAACACGGGACTTGCTCTGGGGGACCCTATAAACTCATCTTT	CALGEHGTCSGGPYKLIF
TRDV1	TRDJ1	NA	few	TGTGCTCTTGGGGAATTCATGGCCTCCTCTCCTACTGGGCCTTTCTTGACCGATAAACTCATCTTT	CALGEFMASSPTGPFLTDKLIF
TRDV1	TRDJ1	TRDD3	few	TGTGCTCTTGGGGAACAAAAATTCCGTGACTGGGGGGTCTACACCGATAAACTCATCTTT	CALGEQKFRDWGVYTDKLIF
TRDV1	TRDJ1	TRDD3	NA	TGTGCTCTTGGGGAACGCCAGTACTGGGGGATATGGAGGTACACCGATAAACTCATCTTT	CALGERQYWGIWRYTDKLIF
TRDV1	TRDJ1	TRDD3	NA	TGTGCTCTTGGGGAACTTCCTTCCCACGCTATACTGGGGGACAAACTCATCTTT	CALGELPSHAILGDKLIF
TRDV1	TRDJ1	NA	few	TGTGCTCTTGGGGAACTTTCCCCCTTTAACCCCGGGACCGATAAACTCATCTTT	CALGELSPFNPGTDKLIF
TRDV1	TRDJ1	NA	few	TGTGCTCTTGGGGAACTAAGTTATCGGCTACCTAACACCGATAAACTCATCTTT	CALGELSYRLPNTDKLIF
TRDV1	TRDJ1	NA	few	TGTGCTCTTGGGGAACCCCAAAGGGATTACACCGATAAACTCATCTTT	CALGEPQRDYTDKLIF
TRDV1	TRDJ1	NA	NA	TGTGCTCTTGGGGAACTAGAAGTCATTCCAACCGTACTCGGAATGATGTACACCGATAAACTCATCTTT	CALGELEVIPTVLGMMYTDKLIF
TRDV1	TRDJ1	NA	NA	TGTGCTCTTGGGGAACAGTGGAGTCCAGATGGCTGGGGTTTCCCCGATAAACTCATCTTT	CALGEQWSPDGWGFPDKLIF
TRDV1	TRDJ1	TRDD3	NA	TGTGCTCTTGGGGAACCCACGGGGGGATACGTTACCTATAAACTCATCTTT	CALGEPTGGYVTYKLIF
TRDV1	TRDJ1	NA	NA	TGTGCTCTTGGGGAATCCCACAGGCCTTCCATTTTACTGGGGATCCCCACCTCGTACACCGATAAACTCATCTTT	CALGESHRPSILLGIPTSYTDKLIF
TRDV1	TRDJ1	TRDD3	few	TGTGCTCTTGGGGACCCCTTTCAGGGGATACCCTACACCGATAAACTCATCTTT	CALGDPFQGIPYTDKLIF
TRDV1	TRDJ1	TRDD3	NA	TGTGCTCTTGGGGAACTAAGGGTGTTCCAACTCTTTTCTGGGGGATACCTTAACACCGATAAACTCATCTTT	CALGELRVFQLFSGGYLNTDKLIF
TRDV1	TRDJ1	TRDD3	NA	TGTGCTCTTGGGGAACGTCCGCCCTGGGGGATACCTGGCGCCGATAAACTCATCTTT	CALGERPPWGIPGADKLIF
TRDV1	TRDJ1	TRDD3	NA	TGTGCTCTGACGAATGTTTTGCGTACTGGGGGATATTCCGATAAACTCATCTTT	CALTNVLRTGGYSDKLIF
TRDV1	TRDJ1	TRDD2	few	TGTGCTCTTGGGGAAGCTCGGTATTTCCTACGTGGGATGGACTACACCGATAAACTCATCTTT	CALGEARYFLRGMDYTDKLIF
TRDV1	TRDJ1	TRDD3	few	TGTGCTCTTGGGGAGACGGACCTAAAATGGGGGATACGCGACACCGATAAACTCATCTTT	CALGETDLKWGIRDTDKLIF
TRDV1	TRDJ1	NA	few	TGTGCTCTTGGGGAACCCCGTCTACGTCCCGGGGTGTACACCGAAAAACTCATCTTT	CALGEPRLRPGVYTEKLIF
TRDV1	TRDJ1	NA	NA	TGTGCTCTTGGGGTCGAGAGGGCCTTCCTACTGGGGGGTAAACTCATCTTT	CALGVERAFLLGGKLIF
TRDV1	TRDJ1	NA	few	TGTGCTCTTGGGGAACTATCCCCCCGATTGTACACCGATAAACTCATCTTT	CALGELSPRLYTDKLIF
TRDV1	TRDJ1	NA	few	TGTGCTCTTGGGGAACTCTCGAGGAACGGGGATAAACTCATCTTT	CALGELSRNGDKLIF
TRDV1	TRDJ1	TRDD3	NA	TGTGCTCTTGGGGAACTAACATCCTTTCGTACTGGGGGACCCCCGTACACCGATAAACTCATCTTT	CALGELTSFRTGGPPYTDKLIF
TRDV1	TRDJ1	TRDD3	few	TGTGCTCTTGGGGAACCTCCTGCTATTCTGGGGGATAGATTTTGGTACACTGATAAACTCATCTTT	CALGEPPAILGDRFWYTDKLIF
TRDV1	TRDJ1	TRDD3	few	TGTGCTCTTGGGGAATGTGGCGCCTTCCTACGCTGGGGGATACGAGGGGATAAACTCATCTTT	CALGECGAFLRWGIRGDKLIF
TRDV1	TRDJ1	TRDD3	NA	TGTGCTCTTGGGGAAGTAAGGGCGCCCAGCTACTGGGGGATTGGAGGTACCGATAAACTCATCTTC	CALGEVRAPSYWGIGGTDKLIF
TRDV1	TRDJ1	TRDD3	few	TGTGCTCTTGGGGACCCTCTTCCCTTACCACTGGGGAAGACCGATAAACTCATCTTT	CALGDPLPLPLGKTDKLIF
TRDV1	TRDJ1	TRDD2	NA	TGTGCTCTTGGGGAACGCCCTCCTTCCTACTGTTTGACATACACCGATAAACTCATCTTT	CALGERPPSYCLTYTDKLIF
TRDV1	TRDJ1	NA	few	TGTGCTCTTGGGGAACTCCTACGACCCCCCGTGACCGATAAACTCATCTTT	CALGELLRPPVTDKLIF
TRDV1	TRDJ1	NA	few	TGTGCTCTTGGGGAACCGCGCCCGAATCCTATGGTCCCACCACCTCTTCTCTGGGGACCTATCACCGATAAACTCATCTTT	CALGEPRPNPMVPPPLLWGPITDKLIF
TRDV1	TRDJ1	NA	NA	TGTGCTCTTGGGGAACGGAGGGGGCATCTTCCTCGAGGGGGACCGTACACCGATAAACTCATCTTT	CALGERRGHLPRGGPYTDKLIF
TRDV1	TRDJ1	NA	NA	TGTGCTCTTGGGGAAACCGGGGGTTACACCGATAAACTCATCTTT	CALGETGGYTDKLIF
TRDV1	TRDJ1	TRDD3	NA	TGTGCTCTTGGGGACCTTCTCATATTGGCCTCCCCGTACTGGGGGATACTCGGCGCCGATAAACTCATCTTT	CALGDLLILASPYWGILGADKLIF
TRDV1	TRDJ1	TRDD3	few	TGTGCTCTTGGGGAAAGACACGTTCCTGACTGGGGGATACGCGATAAACTCATCTTT	CALGERHVPDWGIRDKLIF
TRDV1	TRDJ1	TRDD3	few	TGTGCTCTTGGGGAACTAAGGGTGATTTCTAGTACTGGGGGCCTCTCTGAGGGAACCGATAAACTCATCTTT	CALGELRVISSTGGLSEGTDKLIF